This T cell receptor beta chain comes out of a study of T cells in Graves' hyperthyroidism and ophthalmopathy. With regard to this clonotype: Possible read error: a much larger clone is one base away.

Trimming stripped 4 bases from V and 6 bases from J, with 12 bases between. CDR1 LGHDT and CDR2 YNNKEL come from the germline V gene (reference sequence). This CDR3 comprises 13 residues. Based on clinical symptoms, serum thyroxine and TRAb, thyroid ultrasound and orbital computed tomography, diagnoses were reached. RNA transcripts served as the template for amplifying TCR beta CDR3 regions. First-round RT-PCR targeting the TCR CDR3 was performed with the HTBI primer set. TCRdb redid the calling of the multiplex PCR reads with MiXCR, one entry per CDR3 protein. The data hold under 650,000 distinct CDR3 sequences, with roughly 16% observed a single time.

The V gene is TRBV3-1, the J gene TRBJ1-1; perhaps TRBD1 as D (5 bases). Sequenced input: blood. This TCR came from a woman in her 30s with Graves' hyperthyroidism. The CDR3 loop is CASSPPGGAEAFF. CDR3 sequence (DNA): TGTGCCAGCAGCCCGCCCGGGGGGGCTGAAGCTTTCTTT.